Below, 21 T cell receptor beta chains from the same sample are listed, as sequenced in a study of control samples from healthy donors and cancer patients. TCRdb's copy holds only in-frame clones and misses some; the assay was immunoSEQ multiplex PCR. This table has more than 75,000 clones, about 87% appearing once. Sequenced: PBMCs. The receptor source for this set is a woman aged 55 to 70 with head and neck cancer.

The chain recombines TRBV20-1 with TRBJ2-7; D uncertain. Germline values: CDR1 DFQATT, CDR2 SNEGSKA (reference sequence). Trimming pared 7 bases from V and 12 bases from J, leaving 13 bases between. The CDR3 is made up of 9 amino acids. CDR3 bases: TGCAGTGAAGGCCTATACGGGTACTTC. Translated, it gives CSEGLYGYF.

V gene TRBV6-5 combines with J gene TRBJ1-6, with TRBD1 as a possible D gene (5 bases). The CDR3 spans 13 residues. Per germline, CDR1 MNHEY and CDR2 SVGAGI. V lost 6 bases and J 3 bases, leaving 6 bases between the germline ends. Here the CDR3 DNA reads TGTGCCAGCAGACAGGTCTATAATTCACCCCTCCACTTT. Translating it yields CASRQVYNSPLHF.

The chain is built from TRBV7-2 and TRBJ2-6; D uncertain. This CDR3 comprises 15 residues. The germline CDR1 and CDR2 sequences are SGHTA and FQGNSA. V shed 5 bases and J shed 0 bases, with 8 bases lying between them. The chain's CDR3 is CASSTRNSGANVLTF. The CDR3 bases are TGTGCCAGCAGCACCCGAAACTCTGGGGCCAACGTCCTGACTTTC.

The chain is built from TRBV7-2 and TRBJ2-7, with a weak D call TRBD2 (6 bases). The length of the CDR3 is 14 residues. Germline assignment: CDR1 SGHTA and CDR2 FQGNSA. Trimming left V 3 bases short and J 4 bases short, with 13 bases between. The CDR3 loop is CASSFAPTSYEQYF. The DNA of the CDR3 is TGTGCCAGCAGCTTTGCCCCGACTAGTTACGAGCAGTACTTC.

This chain uses TRBV3-1 (or the pseudogene TRBV3-2) with TRBJ2-5; 11 nucleotides match TRBD2. Germline values: CDR1 LGHDT, CDR2 YNNKEL (reference sequence). The J segment lost 4 bases and the V segment lost 5 bases, leaving 12 bases of the junction unmatched. The CDR3 spans 17 residues. Here the CDR3 DNA reads TGTGCCAGCAGCAATCCTAGCGGGGGGTACGGTGGAGAGACCCAGTACTTC. Translation: CASSNPSGGYGGETQYF.

The CDR3 region has the DNA TGTGCCAGCAGCCCCCGGCGGTTCTCCTACAATGAGCAGTTCTTC. Its protein product is CASSPRRFSYNEQFF. The chain uses TRBV11-2 and TRBJ2-1; D is undetermined. Germline V gives CDR1 SGHAT, CDR2 FQNNGV. The V end lost 5 bases, the J end lost 0 bases, and 11 bases lay between the germline ends. This CDR3 comprises 15 residues.

The chain couples TRBV29-1 to TRBJ1-3; D remains ambiguous. The CDR3 contains 11 residues. Trimming cost V 1 base and J 3 bases, with 1 base left between them. Germline assignment: CDR1 SQVTM and CDR2 ANQGSEA. The CDR3 is CSVEGGNTIYF. The CDR3 nucleotides are TGCAGCGTTGAAGGTGGAAACACCATATATTTT.

The sample holds one count of this clone. This rearrangement joins TRBV5-1 to TRBJ2-3; D is perhaps TRBD2 (5 bases). Between the trimmed V and J ends, which lost 1 base and 2 bases, there was a span of 8 bases. CDR3 size: 14 residues. Germline V CDR1 and CDR2: SGHRS, YFSETQ. CDR3 amino acids: CASSLSLATDTQYF. The CDR3 DNA sequence: TGCGCCAGCAGCTTGAGCCTAGCCACAGATACGCAGTATTTT.

The rearrangement joins TRBV14 to TRBJ2-3; D uncertain. CDR3 length equals 11 residues. The germline V gene encodes CDR1 SGHDN and CDR2 FVKESK. Trimming cost V 1 base and J 4 bases, with 0 bases left between them. This chain's CDR3 is CASSQADTQYF. The DNA of the CDR3 is TGTGCCAGCAGCCAAGCAGATACGCAGTATTTT. The full variable domain, with the rest looked up from reference TRBV14 and TRBJ2-3, is EAGVTQFPSHSVIEKGQTVTLRCDPISGHDNLYWYRRVMGKEIKFLLHFVKESKQDESGMPNNRFLAERTGGTYSTLKVQPAELEDSGVYFCASSQADTQYFGPGTRLTVL.

The chain has TRBV15 and TRBJ2-3; D gene unclear. The V gene's germline CDR1 is LNHNV and CDR2 YYDKDF (reference sequence). Trimming pared 0 bases from V and 6 bases from J, leaving 13 bases between. The CDR3 is 15 residues long. The CDR3 is CATSRDFHPQDTQYF. As DNA, the CDR3 is TGTGCCACCAGCAGAGATTTTCATCCCCAGGATACGCAGTATTTT.

A few counts support this clone. This rearrangement joins TRBV7-2 to TRBJ1-2; possible D gene TRBD1, 6 bases. CDR1 is SGHTA, CDR2 FQGNSA, per germline. This CDR3 has 14 amino acids. V was clipped by 5 bases and J by 1 base, with 11 bases between them. The CDR3 sequence is CASSPGGGNYGYTF. The DNA of the CDR3 is TGTGCCAGCAGCCCCGGAGGGGGTAACTATGGCTACACCTTC.

The chain couples TRBV7-6 to TRBJ2-7, with D tentatively TRBD1 or TRBD2 (5 bases each). This CDR3 contains 13 residues. CDR1 is SGHVS, CDR2 FNYEAQ, per germline. V lost 5 bases to trimming and J lost 3 bases, with 11 bases between them. CDR3: CASSHGTDYEQYF. The CDR3 bases are TGTGCCAGCAGCCACGGGACCGACTACGAGCAGTACTTC.

This chain links TRBV19 with TRBJ2-1; 15 nucleotides match TRBD2. Losses at the gene ends were 4 bases for V and 10 bases for J; bases not matched to a gene: 8. Germline V gives CDR1 LNHDA, CDR2 SQIVND (reference sequence). The CDR3 sequence is 16 residues long. Here the CDR3 DNA reads TGTGCCAGTAGTACAAGGACTAGCGGGAGGGAGGGAGAGCAGTTCTTC. Translating it yields CASSTRTSGREGEQFF.

The V gene is TRBV5-6, the J gene TRBJ1-1; no clear D gene. The CDR3 has 15 amino acids. Germline CDR1 is SGHDT and CDR2 is YYEEEE. Trimming left V 0 bases short and J 1 base short, with 10 bases between. The DNA for the CDR3 is TGTGCCAGCAGCTTGGAATGGGCTACGAACACTGAAGCTTTCTTT. Translation gives CASSLEWATNTEAFF.

V is TRBV30 and J is TRBJ1-5; 8 bases are shared with TRBD1. The germline CDR1 and CDR2 sequences are GTSNPN and SVGIG (reference sequence). This CDR3 is 15 amino acids long. The J segment lost 7 bases and the V segment lost 0 bases, leaving 8 bases of the junction unmatched. CDR3: CAWSVLQGGRQPQHF. In DNA form, the CDR3 reads TGTGCCTGGAGTGTGTTACAGGGGGGACGGCAGCCCCAGCATTTT.

The chain uses TRBV19 and TRBJ1-5; 10 positions match TRBD1. The V gene end was trimmed by 10 bases and the J gene end by 7 bases; junction bases not matched to a gene: 7. Germline V lookup: CDR1 LNHDA, CDR2 SQIVND (reference sequence). CDR3 size: 13 residues. The DNA of the CDR3 is TGTGCCACGGGACAGGGGTTACGGCAGCCCCAGCATTTT. Translation: CATGQGLRQPQHF.

This clone was observed once. This chain joins TRBV5-5 and TRBJ2-7, with D perhaps TRBD1 or TRBD2 (5 bases each). The CDR3 loop spans 16 amino acids. The germline CDR1 and CDR2 sequences are SGHKS and YYEKEE (reference sequence). V gave up 5 bases and J gave up 7 bases, with 25 bases separating them. The CDR3 protein is CASSQTYGAGYREQYF. The CDR3 DNA is TGTGCCAGCAGTCAAACTTACGGGGCAGGGTATCGGGAGCAGTACTTC.

This chain connects TRBV5-1 to TRBJ1-1; D is unclear. V lost 2 bases to trimming and J lost 0 bases, with 8 bases between them. Germline V lookup: CDR1 SGHRS, CDR2 YFSETQ. The CDR3 contains 14 residues. In DNA form, the CDR3 reads TGCGCCAGCAGCTTCGATGGGATGAACACTGAAGCTTTCTTT. The encoded protein is CASSFDGMNTEAFF.

This chain connects TRBV10-2 to TRBJ2-1; tentatively, D is TRBD1 (7 bases). Germline CDR1 is WSHSY and CDR2 is SAAADI. The V gene lost 3 bases and the J gene lost 7 bases, with 19 bases spanning the gap. The length of the CDR3 is 16 residues. The CDR3 nucleotides are TGCGCCAGCAGTGATTTCAGGGGGGTAAAAACGAATGAGCAGTTCTTC. Its protein product is CASSDFRGVKTNEQFF.

The chain combines TRBV29-1 with TRBJ1-1; TRBD1 aligns across 9 bases. The CDR3 totals 13 residues. J gave up 1 base and V 7 bases, and 4 bases lay outside the gene matches. Germline V lookup: CDR1 SQVTM, CDR2 ANQGSEA. CDR3 bases: TGCAGCGGATTGACAGGGGGGAACACTGAAGCTTTCTTT. This codes for CSGLTGGNTEAFF.

The rearrangement joins TRBV11-2 to TRBJ2-3, with 10 bases aligning to TRBD2. Looked up from germline, CDR1 is SGHAT and CDR2 is FQNNGV. V gave up 4 bases and J gave up 6 bases; unmatched junction bases: 7. The CDR3 sequence is 15 residues long. The CDR3 here is CASSWSGRALDTQYF. CDR3 nucleotide sequence: TGTGCCAGCAGCTGGAGCGGGAGGGCATTGGATACGCAGTATTTT.